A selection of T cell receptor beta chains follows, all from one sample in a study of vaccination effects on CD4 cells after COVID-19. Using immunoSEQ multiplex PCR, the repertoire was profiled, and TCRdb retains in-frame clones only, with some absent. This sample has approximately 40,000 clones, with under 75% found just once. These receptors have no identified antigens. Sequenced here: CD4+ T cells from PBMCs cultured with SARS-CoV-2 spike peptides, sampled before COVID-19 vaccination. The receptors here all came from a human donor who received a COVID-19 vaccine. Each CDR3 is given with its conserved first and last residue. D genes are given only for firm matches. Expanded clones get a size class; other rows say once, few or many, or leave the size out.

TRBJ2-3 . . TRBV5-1 TGCGCCAGCACGGGAAGGGGAACTGCACAAGATACGCAGTATTTT CASTGRGTAQDTQYF
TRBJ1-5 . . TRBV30 TGTGCCTGGGCCCACAGGGACAATCAGCCCCAGCATTTT CAWAHRDNQPQHF
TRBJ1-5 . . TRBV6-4 TGTGCCAGCAGTGAACACGCCTCCCTTCGACAGCCCCAGCATTTT CASSEHASLRQPQHF
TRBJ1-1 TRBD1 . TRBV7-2 TGTGCCAGCAGCTCAGACCCAGGGGGGCGCACTGAAGCTTTCTTT CASSSDPGGRTEAFF
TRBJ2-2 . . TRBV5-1 TGCGCCAGCAGCTTGGGAGTGGGGCCTAACACCGGGGAGCTGTTTTTT CASSLGVGPNTGELFF
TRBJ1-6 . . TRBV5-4 TGTGCCAGCAGCTTGGCTGGGAGGCTTGATTCACCCCTCCACTTT CASSLAGRLDSPLHF
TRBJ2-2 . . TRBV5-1 TGCGCCAGCAGCTTGGGAGAGGTGGACACCGGGGAGCTGTTTTTT CASSLGEVDTGELFF
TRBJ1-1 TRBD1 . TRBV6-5 TGTGCCAGTTCGGGACAGGGATTTGAAGCTTTCTTT CASSGQGFEAFF
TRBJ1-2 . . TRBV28 TGTGCCAGCAGTTTGGCAGGGCCCTATGGCTACACCTTC CASSLAGPYGYTF
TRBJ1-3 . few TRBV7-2 TGTGCCAGCAGCTCACAGGCTGGAAACACCATATATTTT CASSSQAGNTIYF
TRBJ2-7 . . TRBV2 TGTGCCAGCAGTATCCGACCGGCTAGCAAGGAATACGAGCAGTACTTC CASSIRPASKEYEQYF
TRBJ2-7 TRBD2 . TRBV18 TGTGCCAGCTCATCCCAACTAGCGGGTAGCTCCTACGAGCAGTACTTC CASSSQLAGSSYEQYF
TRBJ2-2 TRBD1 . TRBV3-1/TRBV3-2 TGTGCCAGCAGCCTCCGCCGATGGGACAGGGATCCCGGGGAGCTGTTTTTT CASSLRRWDRDPGELFF
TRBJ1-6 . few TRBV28 TGTGCCAGCAGTTTATCCGAGGGATTCGGCTCCTATAATTCACCCCTCCACTTT CASSLSEGFGSYNSPLHF
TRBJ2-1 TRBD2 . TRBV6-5 TGTGCCAGCAGTTACTTACCGGGGGGTTACAATGAGCAGTTCTTC CASSYLPGGYNEQFF
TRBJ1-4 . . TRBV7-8 TGTGCCAGCAGCGTCCATGGGGCGCAGGGTGTTGAAAAACTGTTTTTT CASSVHGAQGVEKLFF
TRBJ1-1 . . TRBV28 TGTGCCACTAAGGGGAGGGAAACTACTGAAGCTTTCTTT CATKGRETTEAFF
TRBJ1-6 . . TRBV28 TGTGCCAGCAGTTCAGGGAGCTCACCCCTCCACTTT CASSSGSSPLHF
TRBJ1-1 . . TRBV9 TGTGCCAGCAGCGTAGCTGAGACTGAAGCTTTCTTT CASSVAETEAFF
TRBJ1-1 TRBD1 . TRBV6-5 TGTGCCAGCAGTCCCGGACAGGGGAACACTGAAGCTTTCTTT CASSPGQGNTEAFF